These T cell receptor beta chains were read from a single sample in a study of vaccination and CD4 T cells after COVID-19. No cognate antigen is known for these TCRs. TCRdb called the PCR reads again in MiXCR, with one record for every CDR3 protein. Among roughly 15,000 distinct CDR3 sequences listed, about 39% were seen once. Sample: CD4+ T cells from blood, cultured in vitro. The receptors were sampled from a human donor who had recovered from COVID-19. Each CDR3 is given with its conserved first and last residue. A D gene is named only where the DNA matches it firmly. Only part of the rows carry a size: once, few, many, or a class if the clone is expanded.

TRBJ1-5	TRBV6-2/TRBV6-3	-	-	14	CASSYLNSNQPQHF	TGTGCCAGCAGTTATCTTAATAGCAATCAGCCCCAGCATTTT
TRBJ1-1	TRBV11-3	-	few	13	CASTTDYGIEAFF	TGTGCCAGCACCACGGATTATGGGATTGAAGCTTTCTTT
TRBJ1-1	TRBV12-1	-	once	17	CASSRTSGAHDDTEAFF	TGTGCCAGCAGCCGAACATCGGGGGCACATGATGACACTGAAGCTTTCTTT
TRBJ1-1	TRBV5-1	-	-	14	CASSLLRVGTEAFF	TGCGCCAGCAGCTTGCTCAGGGTTGGGACTGAAGCTTTCTTT
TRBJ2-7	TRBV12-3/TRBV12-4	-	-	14	CASSLAGLGNEQYF	TGTGCCAGCAGTTTGGCAGGGTTGGGAAACGAGCAGTACTTC
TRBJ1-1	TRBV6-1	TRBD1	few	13	CASSDRVGTEAFF	TGTGCCAGCAGCGACAGGGTTGGGACTGAAGCTTTCTTT
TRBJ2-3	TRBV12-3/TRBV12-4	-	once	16	CASDRGGGTRTDTQYF	TGTGCCAGCGATAGGGGTGGGGGGACGAGGACAGATACGCAGTATTTT
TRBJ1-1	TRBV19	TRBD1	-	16	CASRLEDRGLNTEAFF	TGTGCCAGTAGGCTAGAGGACAGGGGGTTGAACACTGAAGCTTTCTTT
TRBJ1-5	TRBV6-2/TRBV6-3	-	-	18	CASSYSGRWSGGDQPQHF	TGTGCCAGCAGTTACTCGGGAAGGTGGTCAGGTGGGGATCAGCCCCAGCATTTT
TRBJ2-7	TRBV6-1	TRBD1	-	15	CASTSVGTGHYEQYF	TGTGCCAGCACCTCCGTGGGGACAGGGCACTACGAGCAGTACTTC
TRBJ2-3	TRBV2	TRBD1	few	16	CASSRMRTGGADTQYF	TGTGCCAGCAGTCGAATGAGGACAGGGGGAGCAGATACGCAGTATTTT
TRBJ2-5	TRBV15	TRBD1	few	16	CATSRQTGPFWETQYF	TGTGCCACCAGCAGGCAGACAGGGCCTTTTTGGGAGACCCAGTACTTC
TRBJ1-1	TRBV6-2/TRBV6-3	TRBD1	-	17	CASSRTRKRQGAPEAFF	TGTGCCAGCAGCCGAACACGGAAACGACAGGGGGCCCCTGAAGCTTTCTTT
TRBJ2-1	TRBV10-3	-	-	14	CAISAEGKHNEQFF	TGTGCCATCAGTGCGGAGGGGAAACACAATGAGCAGTTCTTC
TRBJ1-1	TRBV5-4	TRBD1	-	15	CASSLWTGGFTEAFF	TGTGCCAGCAGCTTGTGGACAGGGGGCTTCACTGAAGCTTTCTTT
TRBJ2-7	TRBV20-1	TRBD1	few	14	CSATGTGSSYEQYF	TGCAGTGCAACCGGGACAGGGAGCTCCTACGAGCAGTACTTC
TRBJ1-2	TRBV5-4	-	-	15	CASSRGDAVGKGYTF	TGTGCCAGCAGTAGGGGGGACGCGGTGGGGAAGGGCTACACCTTC
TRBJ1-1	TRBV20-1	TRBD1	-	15	CSAPAGTGFRTEAFF	TGCAGTGCCCCGGCCGGGACAGGGTTTAGGACTGAAGCTTTCTTT
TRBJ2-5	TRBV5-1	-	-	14	CASSFGGVQETQYF	TGCGCCAGCAGCTTCGGAGGGGTCCAGGAGACCCAGTACTTC
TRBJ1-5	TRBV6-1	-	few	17	CASRGGGSGNSNQPQHF	TGTGCCAGCAGAGGGGGAGGGAGTGGGAATAGCAATCAGCCCCAGCATTTT
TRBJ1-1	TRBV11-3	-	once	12	CASGSGNTEAFF	TGTGCCAGCGGTTCGGGGAACACTGAAGCTTTCTTT
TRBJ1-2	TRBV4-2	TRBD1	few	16	CASSQDNGDRDHGYTF	TGTGCCAGCAGCCAAGATAATGGGGACAGGGATCATGGCTACACCTTC
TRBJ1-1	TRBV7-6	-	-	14	CASSKTAGWTEAFF	TGTGCCAGCAGCAAAACGGCTGGTTGGACTGAAGCTTTCTTT
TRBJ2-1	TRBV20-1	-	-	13	CSAMSLSGNEQFF	TGCAGTGCTATGAGTCTCTCGGGTAATGAGCAGTTCTTC
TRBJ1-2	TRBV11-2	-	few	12	CASSLGRDGYTF	TGTGCCAGCAGCTTAGGCAGGGATGGCTACACCTTC
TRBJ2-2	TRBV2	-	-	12	CASSSYTGELFF	TGTGCCAGCAGTTCCTACACCGGGGAGCTGTTTTTT
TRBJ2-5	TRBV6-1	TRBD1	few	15	CASSPGQGGLETQYF	TGTGCCAGCAGCCCGGGACAGGGAGGACTCGAGACCCAGTACTTC
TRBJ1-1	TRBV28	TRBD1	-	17	CASSLRSGGQGNTEAFF	TGTGCCAGCAGTTTACGATCGGGGGGACAGGGGAACACTGAAGCTTTCTTT
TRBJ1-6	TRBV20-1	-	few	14	CSARAQGSNSPLHF	TGCAGTGCTAGAGCACAGGGATCCAATTCACCCCTCCACTTT
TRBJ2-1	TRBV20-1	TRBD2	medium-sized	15	CSAVSGPNSYNEQFF	TGCAGTGCTGTTAGCGGGCCAAACTCCTACAATGAGCAGTTCTTC
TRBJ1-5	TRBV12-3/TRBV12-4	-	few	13	CASTLGDNQPQHF	TGTGCCAGCACCTTAGGGGACAATCAGCCCCAGCATTTT
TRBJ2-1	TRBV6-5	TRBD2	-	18	CASSYPYRFSGGDNEQFF	TGTGCCAGCAGTTACCCTTACCGATTCAGCGGGGGGGACAATGAGCAGTTCTTC
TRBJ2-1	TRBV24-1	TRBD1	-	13	CATSDFTDREQFF	TGTGCCACCAGTGATTTCACGGACAGGGAGCAGTTCTTC
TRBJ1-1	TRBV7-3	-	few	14	CASSLGRGNTEAFF	TGTGCCAGCAGCCTTGGCAGGGGGAACACTGAAGCTTTCTTT
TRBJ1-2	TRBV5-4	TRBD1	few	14	CASSPKDRGHGYTF	TGTGCCAGCAGCCCGAAGGACAGGGGGCACGGCTACACCTTC
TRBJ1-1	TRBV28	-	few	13	CASSLLSGTEAFF	TGTGCCAGCAGTTTATTGTCCGGCACTGAAGCTTTCTTT
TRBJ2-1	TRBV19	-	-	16	CASSDPSGGSYNEQFF	TGTGCCAGTAGTGACCCGTCCGGCGGCTCCTACAATGAGCAGTTCTTC
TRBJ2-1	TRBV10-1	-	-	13	CASSGRGIYEQFF	TGCGCCAGCAGTGGAAGGGGGATCTATGAGCAGTTCTTC
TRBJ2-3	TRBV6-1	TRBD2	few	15	CASTLAGGNSDTQYF	TGTGCCAGCACACTAGCGGGAGGTAATTCTGATACGCAGTATTTT
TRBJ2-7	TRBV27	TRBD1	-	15	CASIALRDRNYEQYF	TGTGCCAGCATCGCCCTCCGGGACAGAAATTACGAGCAGTACTTC
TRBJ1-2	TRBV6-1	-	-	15	CASSEAPGRGSGYTF	TGTGCCAGCAGTGAGGCGCCCGGGAGGGGCAGTGGCTACACCTTC
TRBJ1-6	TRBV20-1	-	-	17	CSARDWGLTSYNSPLHF	TGCAGTGCTAGAGATTGGGGCCTAACCTCCTATAATTCACCCCTCCACTTT
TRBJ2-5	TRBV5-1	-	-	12	CASSLQGETQYF	TGCGCCAGCAGCTTGCAGGGGGAGACCCAGTACTTC
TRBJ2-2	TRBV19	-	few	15	CASSIPGRRTGELFF	TGTGCCAGTAGTATTCCAGGCAGGAGAACTGGGGAGCTGTTTTTT
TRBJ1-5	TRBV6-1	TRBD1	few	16	CASSGPGTGFNQPQHF	TGTGCCAGCAGTGGCCCCGGGACAGGATTCAATCAGCCCCAGCATTTT
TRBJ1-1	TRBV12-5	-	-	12	CASGLWSGEAFF	TGTGCTAGTGGTTTGTGGTCGGGTGAAGCTTTCTTT
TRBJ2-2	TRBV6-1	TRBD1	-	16	CASSRSGTGNTGELFF	TGTGCCAGCTCACGATCCGGGACAGGGAACACCGGGGAGCTGTTTTTT
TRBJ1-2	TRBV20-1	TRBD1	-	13	CSAHRQGAGGYTF	TGCAGTGCTCACAGACAGGGGGCTGGTGGCTACACCTTC